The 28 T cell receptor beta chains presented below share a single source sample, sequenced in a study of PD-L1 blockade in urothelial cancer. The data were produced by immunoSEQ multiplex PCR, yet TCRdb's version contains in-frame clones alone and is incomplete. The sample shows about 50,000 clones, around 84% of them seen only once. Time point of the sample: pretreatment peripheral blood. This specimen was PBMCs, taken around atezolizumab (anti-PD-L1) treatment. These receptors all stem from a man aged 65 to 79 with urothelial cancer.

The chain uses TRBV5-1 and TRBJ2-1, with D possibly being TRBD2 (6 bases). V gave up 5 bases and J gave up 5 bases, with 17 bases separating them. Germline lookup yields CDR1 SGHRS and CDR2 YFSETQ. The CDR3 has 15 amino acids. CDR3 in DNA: TGCGCCAGCAGGGGCGGGAAGAATTACCACAATGAGCAGTTCTTC. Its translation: CASRGGKNYHNEQFF.

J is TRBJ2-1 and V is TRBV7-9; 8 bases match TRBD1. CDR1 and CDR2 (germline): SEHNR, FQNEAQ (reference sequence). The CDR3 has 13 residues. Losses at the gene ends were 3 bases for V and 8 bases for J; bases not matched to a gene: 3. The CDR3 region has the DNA TGTGCCAGCAGCTTTGCAGGGGGCCATGAGCAGTTCTTC. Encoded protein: CASSFAGGHEQFF.

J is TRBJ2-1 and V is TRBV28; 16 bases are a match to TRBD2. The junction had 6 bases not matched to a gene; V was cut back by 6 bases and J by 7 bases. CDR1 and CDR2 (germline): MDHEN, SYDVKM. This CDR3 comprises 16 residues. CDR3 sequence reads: CASSLPGLAGGNEQFF. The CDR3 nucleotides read TGTGCCAGCAGCCTCCCGGGACTAGCGGGAGGGAATGAGCAGTTCTTC.

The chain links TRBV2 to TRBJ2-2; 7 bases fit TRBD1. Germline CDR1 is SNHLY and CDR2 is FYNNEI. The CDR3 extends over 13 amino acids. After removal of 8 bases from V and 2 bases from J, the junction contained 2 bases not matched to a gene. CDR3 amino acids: CASGQANTGELFF. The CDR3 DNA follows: TGTGCCAGCGGACAGGCCAACACCGGGGAGCTGTTTTTT.

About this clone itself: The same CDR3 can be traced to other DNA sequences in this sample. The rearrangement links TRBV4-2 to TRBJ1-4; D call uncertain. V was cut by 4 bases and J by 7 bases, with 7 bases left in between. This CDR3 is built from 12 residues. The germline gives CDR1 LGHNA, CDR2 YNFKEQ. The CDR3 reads CASSRGREKLFF. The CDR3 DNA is TGTGCCAGCAGCCGAGGGCGTGAAAAACTGTTTTTT.

CDR3 bases: TGTGCCAGCAGCTTAGGGGTCGGGGTTAGCTCCTACGAGCAGTACTTC. Its protein product is CASSLGVGVSSYEQYF. The chain links TRBV11-2 to TRBJ2-7, with D possibly being TRBD2 (5 bases). CDR1 is SGHAT and CDR2 is FQNNGV in the germline V gene. CDR3 length equals 16 residues. The V gene lost 1 base and the J gene lost 0 bases, with 13 bases spanning the gap.

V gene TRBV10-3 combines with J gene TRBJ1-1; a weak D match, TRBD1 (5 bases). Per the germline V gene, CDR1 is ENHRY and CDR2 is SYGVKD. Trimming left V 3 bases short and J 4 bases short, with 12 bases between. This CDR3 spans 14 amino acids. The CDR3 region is CAISDRVYGTEAFF. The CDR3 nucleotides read TGTGCCATCAGTGACAGGGTCTACGGCACTGAAGCTTTCTTT.

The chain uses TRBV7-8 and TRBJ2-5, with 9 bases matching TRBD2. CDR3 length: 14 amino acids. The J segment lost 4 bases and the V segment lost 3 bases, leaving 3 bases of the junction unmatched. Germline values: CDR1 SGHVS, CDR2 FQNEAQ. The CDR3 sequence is CASSLGTSRETQYF. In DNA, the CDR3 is TGTGCCAGCAGCTTGGGGACTAGCCGAGAGACCCAGTACTTC. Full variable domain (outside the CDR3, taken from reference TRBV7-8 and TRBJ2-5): GAGVSQSPRYKVAKRGQDVALRCDPISGHVSLFWYQQALGQGPEFLTYFQNEAQLDKSGLPSDRFFAERPEGSVSTLKIQRTQQEDSAVYLCASSLGTSRETQYFGPGTRLLVL.

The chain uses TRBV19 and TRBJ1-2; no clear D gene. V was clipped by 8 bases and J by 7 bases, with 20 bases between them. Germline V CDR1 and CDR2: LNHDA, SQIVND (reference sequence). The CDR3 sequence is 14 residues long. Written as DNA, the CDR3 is TGTGCCAGTGGTGCTTCAGCCCGAGGAAGTGGCTACACCTTC. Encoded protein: CASGASARGSGYTF.

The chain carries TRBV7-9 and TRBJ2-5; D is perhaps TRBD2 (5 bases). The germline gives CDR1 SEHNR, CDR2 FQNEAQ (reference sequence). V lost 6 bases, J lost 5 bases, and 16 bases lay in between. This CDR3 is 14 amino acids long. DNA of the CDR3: TGTGCCAGCAGTTCTAATTCCCGGAGGGAGACCCAGTACTTC. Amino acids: CASSSNSRRETQYF.

CDR3 coding DNA: TGCGCCAGCAGCTTGGTGGCTAGCAGGGAGACCCAGTACTTC. Translated: CASSLVASRETQYF. The chain combines TRBV5-1 with TRBJ2-5; D is perhaps TRBD2 (5 bases). The CDR3 runs 14 residues. Between the trimmed V and J ends, which lost 0 bases and 5 bases, there was a span of 11 bases. In germline, CDR1 is SGHRS, CDR2 YFSETQ.

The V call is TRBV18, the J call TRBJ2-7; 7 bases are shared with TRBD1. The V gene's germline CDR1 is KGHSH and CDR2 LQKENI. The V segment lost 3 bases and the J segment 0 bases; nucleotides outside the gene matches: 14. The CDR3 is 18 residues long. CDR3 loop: CASSPRGTGTGNSYEQYF. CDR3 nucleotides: TGTGCCAGCTCACCCAGGGGGACCGGGACGGGAAACTCCTACGAGCAGTACTTC. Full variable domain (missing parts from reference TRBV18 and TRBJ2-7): NAGVMQNPRHLVRRRGQEARLRCSPMKGHSHVYWYRQLPEEGLKFMVYLQKENIIDESGMPKERFSAEFPKEGPSILRIQQVVRGDSAAYFCASSPRGTGTGNSYEQYFGPGTRLTVT.

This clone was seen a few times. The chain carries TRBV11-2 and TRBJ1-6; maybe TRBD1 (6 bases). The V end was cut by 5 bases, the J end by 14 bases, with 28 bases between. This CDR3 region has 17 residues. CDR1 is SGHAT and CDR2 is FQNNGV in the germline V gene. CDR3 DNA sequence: TGTGCCAGCAGCACCACAAGCTCAGGGGTTTGGGCCAAGGCCCTCCACTTT. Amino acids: CASSTTSSGVWAKALHF.

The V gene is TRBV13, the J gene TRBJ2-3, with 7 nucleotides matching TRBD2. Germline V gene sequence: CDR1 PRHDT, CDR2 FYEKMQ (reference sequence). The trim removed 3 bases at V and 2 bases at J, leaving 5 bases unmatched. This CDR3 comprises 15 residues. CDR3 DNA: TGTGCCAGCAGCTTTACTAGCGTCACCACAGATACGCAGTATTTT. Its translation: CASSFTSVTTDTQYF.

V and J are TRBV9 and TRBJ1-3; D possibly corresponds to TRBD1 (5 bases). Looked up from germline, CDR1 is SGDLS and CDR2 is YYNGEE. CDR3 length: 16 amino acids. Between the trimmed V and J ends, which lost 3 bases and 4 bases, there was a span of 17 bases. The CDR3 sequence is CASSAERQLGGNTIYF. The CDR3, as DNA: TGTGCCAGCAGCGCGGAGAGACAGCTTGGGGGAAACACCATATATTTT.

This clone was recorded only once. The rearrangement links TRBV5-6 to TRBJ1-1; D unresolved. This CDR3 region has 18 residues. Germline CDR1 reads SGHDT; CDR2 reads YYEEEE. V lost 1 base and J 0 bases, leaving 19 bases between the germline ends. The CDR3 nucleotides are TGTGCCAGCAGCTTGTTAAGAGCTCTCCCCCCGTTGAACACTGAAGCTTTCTTT. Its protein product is CASSLLRALPPLNTEAFF.

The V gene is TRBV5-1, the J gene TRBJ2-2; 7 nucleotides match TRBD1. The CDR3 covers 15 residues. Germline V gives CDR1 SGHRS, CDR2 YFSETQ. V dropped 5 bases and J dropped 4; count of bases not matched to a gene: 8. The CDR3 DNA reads TGCGCCAGCAGACCGAGCAGGGGGATCACCGGGGAGCTGTTTTTT. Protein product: CASRPSRGITGELFF.

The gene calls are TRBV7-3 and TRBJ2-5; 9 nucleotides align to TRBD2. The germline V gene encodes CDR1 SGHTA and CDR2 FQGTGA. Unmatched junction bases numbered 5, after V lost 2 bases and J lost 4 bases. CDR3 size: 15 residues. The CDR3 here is CASSLLGSGGETQYF. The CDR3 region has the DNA TGTGCCAGCAGCTTACTTGGTAGCGGGGGAGAGACCCAGTACTTC.

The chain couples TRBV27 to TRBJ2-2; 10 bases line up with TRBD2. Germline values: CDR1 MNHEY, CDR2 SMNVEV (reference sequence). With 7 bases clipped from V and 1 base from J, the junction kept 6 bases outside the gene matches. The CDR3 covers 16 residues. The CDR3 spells CASKRTSGQNTGELFF. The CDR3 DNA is TGTGCCAGCAAGAGGACTAGCGGACAGAACACCGGGGAGCTGTTTTTT.

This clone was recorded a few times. The CDR3 is CASSLTGRGSGANTGELFF. CDR3 nucleotides: TGTGCCAGCAGCTTAACGGGAAGGGGGTCTGGGGCTAACACCGGGGAGCTGTTTTTT. The gene calls are TRBV7-3 and TRBJ2-2; weak D call: TRBD1 (6 bases). The germline V gene has CDR1 SGHTA and CDR2 FQGTGA. V was trimmed by 0 bases and J by 2 bases, leaving 19 bases between them. The CDR3 length is 19 residues. Based on the CDR3 plus reference TRBV7-3 and TRBJ2-2, the full variable domain is GAGVSQTPSNKVTEKGKYVELRCDPISGHTALYWYRQSLGQGPEFLIYFQGTGAADDSGLPNDRFFAVRPEGSVSTLKIQRTERGDSAVYLCASSLTGRGSGANTGELFFGEGSRLTVL.

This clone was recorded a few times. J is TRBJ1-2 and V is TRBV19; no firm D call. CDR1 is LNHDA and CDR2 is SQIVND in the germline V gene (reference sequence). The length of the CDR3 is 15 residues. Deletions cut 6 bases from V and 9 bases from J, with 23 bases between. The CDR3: CASSPKRTTGWSYTF. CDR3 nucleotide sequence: TGTGCCAGTAGCCCTAAGAGAACGACGGGATGGAGCTACACCTTC.

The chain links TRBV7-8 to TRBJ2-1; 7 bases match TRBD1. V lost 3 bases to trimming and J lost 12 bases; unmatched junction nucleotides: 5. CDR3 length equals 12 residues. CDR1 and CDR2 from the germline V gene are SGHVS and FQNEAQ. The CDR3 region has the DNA TGTGCCAGCAGCTTGACAGGGTTAGTGCAGTTCTTC. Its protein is CASSLTGLVQFF.

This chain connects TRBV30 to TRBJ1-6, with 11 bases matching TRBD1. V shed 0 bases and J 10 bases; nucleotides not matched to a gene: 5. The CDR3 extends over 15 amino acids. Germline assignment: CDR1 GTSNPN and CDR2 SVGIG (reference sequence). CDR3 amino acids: CAWSVRTGGQSPLHF. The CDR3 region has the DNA TGTGCCTGGAGTGTACGGACAGGGGGCCAGTCACCCCTCCACTTT.

CDR3 amino acids: CASSLGHPESSYEQYF. The CDR3 DNA reads as TGTGCCAGCAGCTTAGGACATCCTGAAAGCTCCTACGAGCAGTACTTC. The genes are TRBV6-6 and TRBJ2-7; D is perhaps TRBD1 (5 bases). Germline loops: CDR1 MNHNY, CDR2 SVGAGI (reference sequence). V was trimmed by 6 bases and J by 0 bases, leaving 18 bases between them. The CDR3 is 16 residues long.

DNA of the CDR3: TGTGCCAGCAGCTCGGACAGGGGGGAGACCCAGTACTTC. As protein: CASSSDRGETQYF. The genes are TRBV11-3 and TRBJ2-5; 10 positions match TRBD1. Germline CDR1 is SGHNT and CDR2 is YENEEA. The CDR3 runs to 13 residues. J was trimmed by 5 bases and V by 4 bases; bases with no gene match: 1.

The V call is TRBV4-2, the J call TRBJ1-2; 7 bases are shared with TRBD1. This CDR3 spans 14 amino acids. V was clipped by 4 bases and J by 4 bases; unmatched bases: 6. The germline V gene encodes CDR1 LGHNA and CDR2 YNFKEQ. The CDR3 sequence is CASSPGQQIYGYTF. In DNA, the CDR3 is TGTGCCAGCAGCCCGGGACAGCAAATCTATGGCTACACCTTC.

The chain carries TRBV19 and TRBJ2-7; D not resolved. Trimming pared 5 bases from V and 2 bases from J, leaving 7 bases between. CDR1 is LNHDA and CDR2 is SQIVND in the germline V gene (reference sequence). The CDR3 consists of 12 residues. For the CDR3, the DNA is TGTGCCAGTAGTTCGACAACCTACGAGCAGTACTTC. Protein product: CASSSTTYEQYF.

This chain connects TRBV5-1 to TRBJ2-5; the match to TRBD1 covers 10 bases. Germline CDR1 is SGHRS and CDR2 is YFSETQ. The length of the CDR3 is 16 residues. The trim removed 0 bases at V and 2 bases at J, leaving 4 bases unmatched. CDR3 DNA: TGCGCCAGCAGCTTGGGGGGACAGGGGTGGCAAGAGACCCAGTACTTC. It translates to CASSLGGQGWQETQYF.